This note documents a single T cell receptor beta chain sequence. The antigen remains unidentified. These data are taken from a study of vaccination and CD4 T cells after COVID-19. As for treatment: approximately 9-day PBMC culture with coronavirus spike peptide pools or control peptides (ViraFEST assay). The CDR3 runs 14 residues. Per germline, CDR1 GTSNPN and CDR2 SVGIG (reference sequence). With V trimmed by 0 bases and J by 1 base, 1 base remained unmatched. The Oncomine TCR Beta short-read assay generated sequence data from the DNA of cultured CD4+ T cells. Once CD4+ T cells had been cultured, genomic DNA was extracted from them. TCRdb recomputed calls from the PCR reads with MiXCR, one row per CDR3 protein. Of tens of thousands of distinct CDR3 sequences listed, 67% are singletons.

The sequence derives from a human donor who received a COVID-19 vaccine. The rearrangement links TRBV30 to TRBJ2-7; 9 nucleotides line up with TRBD1. The sequences come from CD4+ T cells from blood, cultured in vitro, collected after SARS-CoV-2 vaccination. The CDR3 DNA reads TGTGCCTGGAGTGTAGGGACAGGGTCCTACGAGCAGTACTTC. Its protein is CAWSVGTGSYEQYF.